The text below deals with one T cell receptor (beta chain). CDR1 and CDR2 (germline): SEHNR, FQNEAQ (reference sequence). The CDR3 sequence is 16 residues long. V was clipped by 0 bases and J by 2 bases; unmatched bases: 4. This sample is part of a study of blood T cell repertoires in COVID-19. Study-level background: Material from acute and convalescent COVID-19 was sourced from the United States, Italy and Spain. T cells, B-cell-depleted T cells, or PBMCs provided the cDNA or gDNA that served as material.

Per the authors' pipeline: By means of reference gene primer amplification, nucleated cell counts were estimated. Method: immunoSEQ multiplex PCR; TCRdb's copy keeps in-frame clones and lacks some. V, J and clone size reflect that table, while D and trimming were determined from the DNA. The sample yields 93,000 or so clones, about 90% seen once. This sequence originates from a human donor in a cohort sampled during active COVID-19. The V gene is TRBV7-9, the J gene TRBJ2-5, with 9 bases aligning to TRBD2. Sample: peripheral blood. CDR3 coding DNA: TGTGCCAGCAGCTTAGCAGGCGGGGGGGTTCAAGAGACCCAGTACTTC. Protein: CASSLAGGGVQETQYF.